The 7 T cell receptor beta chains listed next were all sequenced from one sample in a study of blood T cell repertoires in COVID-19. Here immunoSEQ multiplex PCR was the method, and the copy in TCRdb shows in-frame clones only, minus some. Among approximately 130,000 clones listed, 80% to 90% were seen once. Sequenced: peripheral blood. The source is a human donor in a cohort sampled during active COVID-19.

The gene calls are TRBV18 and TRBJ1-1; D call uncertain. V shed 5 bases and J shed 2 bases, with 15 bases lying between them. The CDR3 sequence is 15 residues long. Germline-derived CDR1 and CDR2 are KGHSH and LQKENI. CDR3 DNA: TGTGCCAGCTCATCCCGCCAGGATACAAACACTGAAGCTTTCTTT. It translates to CASSSRQDTNTEAFF.

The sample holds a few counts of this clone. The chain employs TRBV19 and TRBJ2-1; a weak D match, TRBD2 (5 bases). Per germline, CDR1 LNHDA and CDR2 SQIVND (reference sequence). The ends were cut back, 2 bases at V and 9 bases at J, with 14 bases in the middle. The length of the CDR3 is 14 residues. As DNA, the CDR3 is TGTGCCAGTAGTATAACTGAGGGAATCGGTGAGCAGTTCTTC. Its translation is CASSITEGIGEQFF.

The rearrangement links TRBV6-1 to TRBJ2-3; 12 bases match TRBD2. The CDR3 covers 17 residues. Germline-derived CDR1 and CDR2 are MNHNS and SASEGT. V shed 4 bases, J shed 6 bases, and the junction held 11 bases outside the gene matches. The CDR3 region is CASSGTSGGSGLDTQYF. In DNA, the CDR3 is TGTGCCAGCAGTGGAACTAGCGGGGGGAGTGGTCTGGATACGCAGTATTTT.

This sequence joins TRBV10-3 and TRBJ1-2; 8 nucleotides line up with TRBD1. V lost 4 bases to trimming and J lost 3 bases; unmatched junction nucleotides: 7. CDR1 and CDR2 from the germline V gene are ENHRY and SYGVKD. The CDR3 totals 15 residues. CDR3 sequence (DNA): TGTGCCATCAGTGGAGGACAGGGAGGGTACTATGGCTACACCTTC. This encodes CAISGGQGGYYGYTF.

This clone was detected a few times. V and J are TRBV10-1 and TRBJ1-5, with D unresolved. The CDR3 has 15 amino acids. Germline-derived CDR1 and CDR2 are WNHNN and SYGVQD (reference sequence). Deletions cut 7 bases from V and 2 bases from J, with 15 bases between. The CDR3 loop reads CASTNGRGGNQPQHF. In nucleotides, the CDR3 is TGCGCCAGCACGAATGGTCGTGGAGGCAATCAGCCCCAGCATTTT.

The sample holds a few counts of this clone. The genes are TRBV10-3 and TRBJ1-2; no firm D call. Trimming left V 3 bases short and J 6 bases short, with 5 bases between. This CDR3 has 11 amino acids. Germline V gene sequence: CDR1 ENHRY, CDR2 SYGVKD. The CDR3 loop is CAISEANGYTF. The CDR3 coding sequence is TGTGCCATCAGTGAAGCGAATGGCTACACCTTC.

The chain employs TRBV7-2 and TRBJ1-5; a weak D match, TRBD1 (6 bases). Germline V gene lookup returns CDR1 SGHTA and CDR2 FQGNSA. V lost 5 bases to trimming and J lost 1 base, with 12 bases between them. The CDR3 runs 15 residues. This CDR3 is CASSIIQGSNQPQHF. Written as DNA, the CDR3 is TGTGCCAGCAGCATAATACAGGGAAGCAATCAGCCCCAGCATTTT.